This passage covers 14 T cell receptor beta chains from one sample sequenced in a study of cytomegalovirus exposure and HLA in healthy donors. The PCR was carried out with 60 Vbeta primers and 13 Jbeta primers. This table comes from immunoSEQ multiplex PCR, and its TCRdb copy is limited to in-frame clones, with some not included. Of 110,000 to 150,000 clones listed, 55% to 85% are singletons. The sample consisted of PBMCs. These receptors came from a man aged 35-49 years in good health and CMV-seronegative.

The J gene is TRBJ2-5, the V gene TRBV19; tentatively, D is TRBD1 (6 bases). The CDR3 length is 15 residues. The V gene's germline CDR1 is LNHDA and CDR2 SQIVND (reference sequence). Trimming stripped 6 bases from V and 1 base from J, with 15 bases between. The CDR3 loop reads CASSPQRGTQETQYF. The CDR3 nucleotides read TGTGCCAGTAGCCCCCAAAGGGGGACCCAAGAGACCCAGTACTTC.

As to this clone: A read error may produce the germline difference seen at one junction end. This chain joins TRBV6-1 and TRBJ1-2; TRBD1 matches 7 bases. Germline-derived CDR1 and CDR2 are MNHNS and SASEGT. The CDR3 has 15 residues. The CDR3 spells CASTTGAGSLGGYPF. The CDR3 DNA reads as TGTGCCAGCACCACGGGGGCAGGGTCCTTAGGGGGCTACCCCTTC.

The chain combines TRBV5-1 with TRBJ2-3; D remains ambiguous. The germline CDR1 and CDR2 sequences are SGHRS and YFSETQ. V gave up 0 bases and J gave up 2 bases, with 10 bases separating them. This CDR3 has 15 amino acids. This CDR3 reads CASSLATASTDTQYF. The CDR3 nucleotides read TGCGCCAGCAGCTTGGCTACAGCCTCCACAGATACGCAGTATTTT.

The J gene is TRBJ1-5, the V gene TRBV2; the D is unclear. The V gene's germline CDR1 is SNHLY and CDR2 FYNNEI. The V gene lost 11 bases and the J gene lost 1 base, with 12 bases spanning the gap. The CDR3 length is 13 residues. CDR3 protein: CAVATQSNQPQHF. DNA of the CDR3: TGTGCCGTCGCGACACAAAGCAATCAGCCCCAGCATTTT.

The chain couples TRBV2 to TRBJ2-7, with a tentative D call TRBD1 (5 bases). Germline V lookup: CDR1 SNHLY, CDR2 FYNNEI. Trimming removed 2 bases at V and 2 bases at J, with 10 bases between. This CDR3 comprises 14 residues. CDR3 DNA sequence: TGTGCCAGCAGTGAACGGGTGACAGCCTACGAGCAGTACTTC. It yields the protein CASSERVTAYEQYF.

The V call is TRBV7-2, the J call TRBJ1-1, with D unresolved. This CDR3 is built from 13 residues. V lost 1 base and J 4 bases, leaving 7 bases between the germline ends. Per the germline V gene, CDR1 is SGHTA and CDR2 is FQGNSA. CDR3 coding DNA: TGTGCCAGCAGCTTAGAATCAGGCACTGAAGCTTTCTTT. It specifies CASSLESGTEAFF.

The chain has TRBV5-1 and TRBJ2-5; D perhaps matches TRBD1 (6 bases). Trimming removed 3 bases at V and 2 bases at J, with 14 bases between. There are 15 residues in the CDR3. Germline values: CDR1 SGHRS, CDR2 YFSETQ. The CDR3 protein is CASSSSGARQETQYF. The CDR3 region has the DNA TGCGCCAGCAGCTCTTCAGGGGCGAGGCAAGAGACCCAGTACTTC.

The V gene is TRBV6-5, the J gene TRBJ2-7, with D possibly TRBD1 on 6 matching bases. Trimming took off 0 bases at V and 6 bases at J, with 18 bases between the two ends. The CDR3 is 16 residues long. Germline V gene sequence: CDR1 MNHEY, CDR2 SVGAGI. CDR3 nucleotide sequence: TGTGCCAGCAGTTACTCGACCCAGGGGCTATGGTTCGAGCAGTACTTC. Residues: CASSYSTQGLWFEQYF.

This clone was picked up a small number of times. The V call is TRBV9, the J call TRBJ1-1, with 9 bases fitting TRBD1. CDR1 SGDLS and CDR2 YYNGEE come from the germline V gene. The CDR3 has 14 residues. The V segment lost 4 bases and the J segment 2 bases; nucleotides outside the gene matches: 3. CDR3: CASSRDRENTEAFF. The CDR3 bases are TGTGCCAGCAGCCGGGACAGGGAAAACACTGAAGCTTTCTTT. Full variable domain (outside the CDR3, taken from reference TRBV9 and TRBJ1-1): DSGVTQTPKHLITATGQRVTLRCSPRSGDLSVYWYQQSLDQGLQFLIQYYNGEERAKGNILERFSAQQFPDLHSELNLSSLELGDSALYFCASSRDRENTEAFFGQGTRLTVV.

V usage is TRBV29-1 and J usage is TRBJ1-1, with a weak D call TRBD1 (6 bases). Between the trimmed V and J ends, which lost 0 bases and 1 base, there was a span of 9 bases. Germline assignment: CDR1 SQVTM and CDR2 ANQGSEA. This CDR3 spans 14 amino acids. CDR3 residues: CSVEEVRGNTEAFF. In nucleotides, the CDR3 is TGCAGCGTTGAAGAGGTCAGGGGGAACACTGAAGCTTTCTTT.

This clone occurred once. J is TRBJ2-5 and V is TRBV7-8; 12 nucleotides line up with TRBD2. Germline trimming cut 4 bases from V and 2 bases from J; bases unmatched to any gene: 14. Germline V gene lookup returns CDR1 SGHVS and CDR2 FQNEAQ. CDR3 length: 19 residues. For the CDR3, the DNA is TGTGCCAGCAGCTCCGCCGTCCTAGGACTAGCGGGGCCGCAAGAGACCCAGTACTTC. This gives the protein CASSSAVLGLAGPQETQYF.

This chain connects TRBV6-6 to TRBJ1-1; TRBD1 aligns across 11 bases. The CDR3 has 13 amino acids. V trimming: 8 bases; J trimming: 3 bases; junction bases outside the gene matches: 2. Germline V gene sequence: CDR1 MNHNY, CDR2 SVGAGI (reference sequence). The CDR3 nucleotides are TGTGCCAGCGAGGGACAGGGGGACACTGAAGCTTTCTTT. It specifies CASEGQGDTEAFF.

The CDR3 loop reads CASSRGQGTGNTIYF. The CDR3 nucleotides are TGTGCCAGCAGCCGTGGACAGGGGACAGGAAACACCATATATTTT. The genes are TRBV2 and TRBJ1-3; 9 nucleotides line up with TRBD1. CDR1 is SNHLY, CDR2 FYNNEI, per germline. Trimming removed 6 bases from V and 4 bases from J; junction bases left unmatched: 7. This CDR3 has 15 residues.

J is TRBJ2-5 and V is TRBV5-1, with 11 bases fitting TRBD2. Germline loops: CDR1 SGHRS, CDR2 YFSETQ. V was clipped by 0 bases and J by 2 bases; unmatched bases: 6. This CDR3 has 17 residues. CDR3 sequence: CASSLGLAGGIQETQYF. CDR3 coding DNA: TGCGCCAGCAGCTTGGGCCTAGCGGGAGGCATTCAAGAGACCCAGTACTTC.